One sample yielded the 13 T cell receptor beta chains listed below, sequenced in a study of T cell responses to AZD1222 COVID-19 vaccine. Generated by immunoSEQ multiplex PCR, the TCRdb table keeps only in-frame clones and is missing some. Among approximately 110,000 clones listed, about 95% were seen once. Sequenced material: peripheral blood, taken on day 0 of AZD1222 vaccination. These receptors all stem from an adult in good health.

The chain is built from TRBV5-4 and TRBJ2-7, with D perhaps TRBD2 (6 bases). Germline CDR1 is SGHNT and CDR2 is YYREEE (reference sequence). The CDR3 extends over 12 amino acids. Trimming removed 4 bases at V and 7 bases at J, with 12 bases between. The CDR3 sequence is CASSIGTPEQYF. As DNA, the CDR3 is TGTGCCAGCAGCATTGGGACTCCTGAGCAGTACTTC.

The J gene is TRBJ1-1, the V gene TRBV9; weak D call: TRBD1 (6 bases). CDR1 and CDR2 from the germline V gene are SGDLS and YYNGEE. V lost 2 bases to trimming and J lost 1 base, with 12 bases between them. The CDR3 runs 15 residues. The CDR3 loop reads CASSVGPGENTEAFF. The DNA of the CDR3 is TGTGCCAGCAGCGTGGGGCCAGGGGAGAACACTGAAGCTTTCTTT. Full variable domain (remainder filled in from reference TRBV9 and TRBJ1-1): DSGVTQTPKHLITATGQRVTLRCSPRSGDLSVYWYQQSLDQGLQFLIQYYNGEERAKGNILERFSAQQFPDLHSELNLSSLELGDSALYFCASSVGPGENTEAFFGQGTRLTVV.

The chain is built from TRBV12-3 or TRBV12-4 and TRBJ1-2, with 9 bases lining up with TRBD1. J was trimmed by 6 bases and V by 1 base; bases with no gene match: 0. The CDR3 is 13 amino acids. The CDR3 loop is CASSLGTGDGYTF. CDR3 DNA sequence: TGTGCCAGCAGTTTAGGGACAGGGGATGGCTACACCTTC.

V is TRBV9 and J is TRBJ2-3; D is possibly TRBD1 or TRBD2 (5 bases each). Looked up from germline, CDR1 is SGDLS and CDR2 is YYNGEE. This CDR3 comprises 15 residues. Trimming removed 3 bases at V and 4 bases at J, with 15 bases between. The CDR3 DNA follows: TGTGCCAGCAGCGCGCTGGGGGAAAGGGCAGATACGCAGTATTTT. This translates into CASSALGERADTQYF.

The chain is built from TRBV5-1 and TRBJ1-4; 10 bases line up with TRBD1. The CDR3 has 16 residues. Germline lookup yields CDR1 SGHRS and CDR2 YFSETQ. Losses at the gene ends were 2 bases for V and 5 bases for J; bases not matched to a gene: 6. The CDR3 coding sequence is TGCGCCAGCAGCTTCCGGGACAGGGGAACAAATGAAAAACTGTTTTTT. Its translation is CASSFRDRGTNEKLFF.

This chain uses TRBV25-1 with TRBJ1-2, with 10 bases identical to TRBD1. CDR1 and CDR2 from the germline V gene are MGHDK and SYGVNS. J gave up 8 bases and V 1 base, and 7 bases lay outside the gene matches. The CDR3 totals 15 residues. The CDR3 loop is CASSEFGTGVFGYTF. The CDR3 nucleotides read TGTGCCAGCAGTGAATTTGGGACAGGGGTGTTCGGCTACACCTTC.

The chain joins TRBV18 to TRBJ1-3, with D perhaps matching TRBD1 (5 bases). The CDR3 length is 14 residues. Deletions cut 8 bases from V and 10 bases from J, with 21 bases between. Per germline, CDR1 KGHSH and CDR2 LQKENI. The CDR3 here is CASRSSYLEGTIYF. The CDR3 DNA reads as TGTGCCAGCAGATCATCGTATCTGGAGGGGACCATATATTTT.

The chain is built from TRBV27 and TRBJ2-3; no firm D call. Germline CDR1 MNHEY, CDR2 SMNVEV (reference sequence). V was clipped by 5 bases and J by 4 bases, with 10 bases between them. This CDR3 spans 13 amino acids. CDR3 region: CASSNYLADTQYF. The CDR3 nucleotides are TGTGCCAGCAGTAATTACCTGGCAGATACGCAGTATTTT.

This clone was detected once. The chain recombines TRBV9 with TRBJ2-2; weak D call: TRBD1 (6 bases). The CDR3 is 14 residues long. Trimming shortened V by 2 bases and J by 5 bases, and 10 bases separated the two germline ends. CDR1 and CDR2 from the germline V gene are SGDLS and YYNGEE. The CDR3 sequence is CASSVQTGTGELFF. The CDR3 DNA reads as TGTGCCAGCAGCGTTCAGACAGGTACCGGGGAGCTGTTTTTT.

The chain has TRBV7-8 and TRBJ2-1; 13 bases are a match to TRBD2. The V segment lost 5 bases and the J segment 4 bases; nucleotides outside the gene matches: 8. This CDR3 is 17 amino acids long. CDR1 is SGHVS, CDR2 FQNEAQ, per germline. CDR3: CASSPGLAGVLYNEQFF. CDR3 nucleotides: TGTGCCAGCAGCCCCGGACTAGCGGGGGTCCTTTACAATGAGCAGTTCTTC.

This chain uses TRBV12-3 or TRBV12-4 with TRBJ1-1; no definite D call. The CDR3 totals 12 residues. With 3 bases removed from V and 6 bases from J, the gap between germline ends came to 8 bases. The CDR3: CASSLGIPEAFF. The CDR3 DNA sequence: TGTGCCAGCAGTTTGGGGATCCCTGAAGCTTTCTTT.

This clone was seen once. V is TRBV28 and J is TRBJ2-2; 9 nucleotides align to TRBD2. The CDR3 is 17 amino acids. Germline-derived CDR1 and CDR2 are MDHEN and SYDVKM. J was trimmed by 5 bases and V by 7 bases; bases with no gene match: 14. The CDR3 DNA reads as TGTGCCAGCACAGGCCTTAGCGGGAGTGGTTTAACCGGGGAGCTGTTTTTT. Amino acids: CASTGLSGSGLTGELFF. The whole variable domain, remainder taken from reference TRBV28 and TRBJ2-2, is DVKVTQSSRYLVKRTGEKVFLECVQDMDHENMFWYRQDPGLGLRLIYFSYDVKMKEKGDIPEGYSVSREKKERFSLILESASTNQTSMYLCASTGLSGSGLTGELFFGEGSRLTVL.

The chain combines TRBV27 with TRBJ2-1; TRBD2 matches at 9 bases. CDR1 is MNHEY and CDR2 is SMNVEV in the germline V gene (reference sequence). This CDR3 contains 16 residues. Unmatched junction bases numbered 6, after V lost 2 bases and J lost 4 bases. CDR3 DNA sequence: TGTGCCAGCAGTTTAGCGGGAGGGCCAGGGTACAATGAGCAGTTCTTC. It codes for CASSLAGGPGYNEQFF.